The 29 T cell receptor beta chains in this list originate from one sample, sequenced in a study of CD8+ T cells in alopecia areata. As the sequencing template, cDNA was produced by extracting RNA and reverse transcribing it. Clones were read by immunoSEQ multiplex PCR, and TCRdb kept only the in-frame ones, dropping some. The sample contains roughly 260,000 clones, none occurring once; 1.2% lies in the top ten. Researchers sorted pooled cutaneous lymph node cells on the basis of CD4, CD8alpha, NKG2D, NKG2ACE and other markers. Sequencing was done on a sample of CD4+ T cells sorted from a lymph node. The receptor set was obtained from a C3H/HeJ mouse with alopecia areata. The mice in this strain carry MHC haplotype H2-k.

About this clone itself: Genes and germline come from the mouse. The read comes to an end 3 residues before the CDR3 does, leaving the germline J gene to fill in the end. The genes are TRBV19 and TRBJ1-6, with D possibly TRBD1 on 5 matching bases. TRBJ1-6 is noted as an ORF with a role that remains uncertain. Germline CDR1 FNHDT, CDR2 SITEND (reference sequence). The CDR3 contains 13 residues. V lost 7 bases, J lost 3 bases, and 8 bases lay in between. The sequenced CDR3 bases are TGTGCCAGCCAAAGGGGCTATAATTCGCCC. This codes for CASQRGYNSP. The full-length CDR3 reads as CASQRGYNSPLYF.

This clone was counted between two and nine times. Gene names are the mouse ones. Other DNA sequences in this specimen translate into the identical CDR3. CDR3 DNA (partial): TGCACCTGCAGTGGACAGGGGGCGGGCACCGGG. Amino acid sequence: CTCSGQGAGTG. The entire CDR3 is CTCSGQGAGTGQLYF. The rearrangement joins TRBV1 to TRBJ2-2, with 10 bases identical to TRBD1. From the germline J gene comes the end of the CDR3, since the read stops 4 residues before it. V trimming: 4 bases; J trimming: 4 bases; junction bases outside the gene matches: 3. CDR1 and CDR2 from the germline V gene are NSQYPW and LRSPGD (reference sequence). CDR3 size: 15 residues.

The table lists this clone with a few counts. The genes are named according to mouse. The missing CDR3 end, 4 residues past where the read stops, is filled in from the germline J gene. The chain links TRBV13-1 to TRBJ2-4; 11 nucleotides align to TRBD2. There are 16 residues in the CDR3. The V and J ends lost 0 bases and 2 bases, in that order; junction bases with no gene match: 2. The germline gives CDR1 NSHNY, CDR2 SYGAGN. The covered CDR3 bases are TGTGCCAGCAGTGATGGGGGACTGGGGGTTCAAAAC. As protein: CASSDGGLGVQN. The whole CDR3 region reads CASSDGGLGVQNTLYF.

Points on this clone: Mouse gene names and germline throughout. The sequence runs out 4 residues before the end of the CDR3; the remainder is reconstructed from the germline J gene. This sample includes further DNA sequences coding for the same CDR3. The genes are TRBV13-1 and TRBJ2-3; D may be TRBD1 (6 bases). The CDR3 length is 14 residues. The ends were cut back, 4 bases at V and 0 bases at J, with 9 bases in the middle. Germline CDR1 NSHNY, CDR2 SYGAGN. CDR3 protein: CASSPRGSAETLYF. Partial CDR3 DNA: TGTGCCAGCAGTCCCAGGGGAAGTGCAGAA.

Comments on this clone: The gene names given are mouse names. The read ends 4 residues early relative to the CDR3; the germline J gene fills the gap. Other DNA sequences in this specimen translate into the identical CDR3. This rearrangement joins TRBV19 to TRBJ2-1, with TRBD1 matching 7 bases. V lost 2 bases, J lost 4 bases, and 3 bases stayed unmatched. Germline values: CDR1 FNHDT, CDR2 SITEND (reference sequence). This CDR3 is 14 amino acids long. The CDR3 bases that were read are TGTGCCAGCAGTATGGGACAGCCGTATGCT. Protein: CASSMGQPYA. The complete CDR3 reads CASSMGQPYAEQFF.

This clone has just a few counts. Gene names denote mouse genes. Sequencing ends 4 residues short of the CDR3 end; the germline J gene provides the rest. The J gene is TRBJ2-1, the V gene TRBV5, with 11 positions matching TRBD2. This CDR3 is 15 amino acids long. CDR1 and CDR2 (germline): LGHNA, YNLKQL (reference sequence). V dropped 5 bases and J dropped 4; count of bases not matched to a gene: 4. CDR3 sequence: CASSSRDWGYAEQFF. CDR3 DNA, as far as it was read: TGTGCCAGCAGCTCCCGGGACTGGGGGTATGCT.

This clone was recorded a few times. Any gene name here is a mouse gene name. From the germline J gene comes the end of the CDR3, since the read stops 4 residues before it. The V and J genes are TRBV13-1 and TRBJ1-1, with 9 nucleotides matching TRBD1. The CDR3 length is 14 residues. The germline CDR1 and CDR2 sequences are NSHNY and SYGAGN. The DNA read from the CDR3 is TGTGCCAGCAGTGATGTGGACAGGGGAGCA. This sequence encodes CASSDVDRGA. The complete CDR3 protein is CASSDVDRGAEVFF.

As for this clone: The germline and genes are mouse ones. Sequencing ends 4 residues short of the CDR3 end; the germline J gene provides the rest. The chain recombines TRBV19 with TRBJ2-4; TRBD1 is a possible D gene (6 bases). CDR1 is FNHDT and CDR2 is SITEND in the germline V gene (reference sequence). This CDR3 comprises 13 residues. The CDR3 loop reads CASSVDRKNTLYF. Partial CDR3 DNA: TGTGCCAGCAGTGTCGACAGGAAAAAC.

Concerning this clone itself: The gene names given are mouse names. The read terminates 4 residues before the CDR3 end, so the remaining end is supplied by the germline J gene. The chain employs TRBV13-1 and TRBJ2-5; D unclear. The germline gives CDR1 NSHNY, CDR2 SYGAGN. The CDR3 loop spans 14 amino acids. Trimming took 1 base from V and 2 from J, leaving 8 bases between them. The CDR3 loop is CASSDSPGQDTQYF. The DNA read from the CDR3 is TGTGCCAGCAGTGATTCCCCAGGCCAAGAC.

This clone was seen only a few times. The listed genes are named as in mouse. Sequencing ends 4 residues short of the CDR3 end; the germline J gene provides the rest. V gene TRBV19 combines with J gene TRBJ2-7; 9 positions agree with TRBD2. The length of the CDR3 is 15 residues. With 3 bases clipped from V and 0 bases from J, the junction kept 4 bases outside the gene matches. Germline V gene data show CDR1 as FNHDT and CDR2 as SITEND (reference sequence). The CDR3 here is CASSNLGGASYEQYF. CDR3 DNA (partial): TGTGCCAGCAGTAACCTGGGGGGGGCCTCCTAT.

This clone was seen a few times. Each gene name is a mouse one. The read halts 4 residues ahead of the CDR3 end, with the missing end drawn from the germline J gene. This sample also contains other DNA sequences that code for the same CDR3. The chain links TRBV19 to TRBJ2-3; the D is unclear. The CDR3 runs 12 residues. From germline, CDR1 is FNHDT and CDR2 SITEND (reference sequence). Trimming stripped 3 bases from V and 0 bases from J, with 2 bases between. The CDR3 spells CASSKSAETLYF. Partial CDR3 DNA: TGTGCCAGCAGTAAGAGTGCAGAA. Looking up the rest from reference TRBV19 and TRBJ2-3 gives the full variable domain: GGIITQTPKFLIGQEGQKLTLKCQQNFNHDTMYWYRQDSGKGLRLIYYSITENDLQKGDLSEGYDASREKKSSFSLTVTSAQKNEMAVFLCASSKSAETLYFGSGTRLTVL.

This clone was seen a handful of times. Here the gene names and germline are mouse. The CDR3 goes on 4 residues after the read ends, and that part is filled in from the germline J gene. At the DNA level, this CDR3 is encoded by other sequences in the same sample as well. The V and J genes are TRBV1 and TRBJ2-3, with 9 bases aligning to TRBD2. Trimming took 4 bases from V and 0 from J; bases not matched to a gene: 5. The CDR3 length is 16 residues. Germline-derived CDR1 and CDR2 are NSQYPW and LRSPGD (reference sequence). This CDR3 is CTCSGTGGTSAETLYF. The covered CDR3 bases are TGCACCTGCAGTGGAACTGGGGGGACTAGTGCAGAA.

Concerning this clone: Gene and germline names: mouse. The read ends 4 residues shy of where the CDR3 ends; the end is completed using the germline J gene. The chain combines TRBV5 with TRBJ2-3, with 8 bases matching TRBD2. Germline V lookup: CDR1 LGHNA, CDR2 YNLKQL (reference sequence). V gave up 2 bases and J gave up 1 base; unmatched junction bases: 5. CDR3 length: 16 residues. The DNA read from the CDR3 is TGTGCCAGCAGCCAAAACACACTGGGGGGTGCAGAA. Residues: CASSQNTLGGAE. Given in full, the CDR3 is CASSQNTLGGAETLYF.

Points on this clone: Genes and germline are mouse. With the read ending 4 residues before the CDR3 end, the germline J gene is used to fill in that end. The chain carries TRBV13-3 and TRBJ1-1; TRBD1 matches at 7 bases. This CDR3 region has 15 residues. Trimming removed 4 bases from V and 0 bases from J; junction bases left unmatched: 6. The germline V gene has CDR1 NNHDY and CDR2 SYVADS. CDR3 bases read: TGTGCCAGCAGTCGCAGGGGGATTGCAAACACA. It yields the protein CASSRRGIANT. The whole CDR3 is CASSRRGIANTEVFF.

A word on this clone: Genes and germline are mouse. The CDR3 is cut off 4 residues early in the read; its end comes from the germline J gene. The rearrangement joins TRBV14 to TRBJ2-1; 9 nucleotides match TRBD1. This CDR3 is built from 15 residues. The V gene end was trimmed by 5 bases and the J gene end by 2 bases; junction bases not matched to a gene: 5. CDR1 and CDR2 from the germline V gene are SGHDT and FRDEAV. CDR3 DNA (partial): TGTGCCAGCAGACCAGACAGGGGGGACTATGCT. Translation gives CASRPDRGDYA. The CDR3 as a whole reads CASRPDRGDYAEQFF.

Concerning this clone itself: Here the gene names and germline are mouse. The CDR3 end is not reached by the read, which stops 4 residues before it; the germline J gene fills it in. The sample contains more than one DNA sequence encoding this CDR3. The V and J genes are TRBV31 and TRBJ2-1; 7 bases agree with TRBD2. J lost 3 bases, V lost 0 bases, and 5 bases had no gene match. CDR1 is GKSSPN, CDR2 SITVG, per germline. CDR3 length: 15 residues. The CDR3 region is CAWSLDRGGYAEQFF. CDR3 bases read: TGTGCCTGGAGTCTAGATCGGGGGGGCTATGCT.

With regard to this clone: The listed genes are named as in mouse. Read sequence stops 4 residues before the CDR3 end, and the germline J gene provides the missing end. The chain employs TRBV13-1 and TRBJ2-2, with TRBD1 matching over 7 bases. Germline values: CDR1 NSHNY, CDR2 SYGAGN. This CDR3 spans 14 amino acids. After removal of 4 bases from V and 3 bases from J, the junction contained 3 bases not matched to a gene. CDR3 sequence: CASSYRGDTGQLYF. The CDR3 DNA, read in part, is TGTGCCAGCAGTTACAGGGGAGACACCGGG.

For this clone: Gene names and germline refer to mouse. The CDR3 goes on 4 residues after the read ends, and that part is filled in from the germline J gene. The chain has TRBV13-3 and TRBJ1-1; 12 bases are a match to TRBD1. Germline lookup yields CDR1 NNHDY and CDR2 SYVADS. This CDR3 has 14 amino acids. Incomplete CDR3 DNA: TGTGCCAGCAGTAGCTGGGACAGGGGGCGA. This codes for CASSSWDRGR. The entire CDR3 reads CASSSWDRGREVFF.

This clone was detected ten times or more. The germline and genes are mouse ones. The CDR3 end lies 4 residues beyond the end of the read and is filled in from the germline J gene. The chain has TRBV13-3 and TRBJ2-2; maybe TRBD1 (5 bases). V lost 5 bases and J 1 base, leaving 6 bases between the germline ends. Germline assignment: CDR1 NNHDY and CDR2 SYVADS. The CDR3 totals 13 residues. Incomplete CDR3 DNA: TGTGCCAGCAGGACAGTAAACACCGGG. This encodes CASRTVNTG. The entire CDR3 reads CASRTVNTGQLYF.

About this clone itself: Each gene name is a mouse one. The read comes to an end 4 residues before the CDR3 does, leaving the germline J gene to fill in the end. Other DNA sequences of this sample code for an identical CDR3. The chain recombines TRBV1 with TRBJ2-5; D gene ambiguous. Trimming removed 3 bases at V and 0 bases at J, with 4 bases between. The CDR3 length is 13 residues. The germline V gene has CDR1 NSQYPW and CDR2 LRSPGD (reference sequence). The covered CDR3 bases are TGCACCTGCAGTGCCCAGAACCAAGAC. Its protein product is CTCSAQNQD. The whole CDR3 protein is CTCSAQNQDTQYF.

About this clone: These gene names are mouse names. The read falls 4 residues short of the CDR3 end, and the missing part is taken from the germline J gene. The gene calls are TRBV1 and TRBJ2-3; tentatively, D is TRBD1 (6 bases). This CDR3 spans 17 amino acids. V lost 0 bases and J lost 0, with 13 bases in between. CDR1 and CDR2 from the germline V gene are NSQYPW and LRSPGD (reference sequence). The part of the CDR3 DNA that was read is TGCACCTGCAGTGCAGATGGCAGGGGCCCTAGTGCAGAA. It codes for CTCSADGRGPSAE. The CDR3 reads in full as CTCSADGRGPSAETLYF.

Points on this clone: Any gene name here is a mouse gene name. The CDR3 region is CASSTLPGTPEVFF. CDR3 bases read: TGTGCCAGCAGTACACTCCCCGGGACACCA. The genes are TRBV19 and TRBJ1-1; D is possibly TRBD1 (6 bases). The read gets to within 4 residues of the CDR3 end, and the germline J gene fills in the rest. The germline gives CDR1 FNHDT, CDR2 SITEND (reference sequence). This CDR3 is built from 14 residues.

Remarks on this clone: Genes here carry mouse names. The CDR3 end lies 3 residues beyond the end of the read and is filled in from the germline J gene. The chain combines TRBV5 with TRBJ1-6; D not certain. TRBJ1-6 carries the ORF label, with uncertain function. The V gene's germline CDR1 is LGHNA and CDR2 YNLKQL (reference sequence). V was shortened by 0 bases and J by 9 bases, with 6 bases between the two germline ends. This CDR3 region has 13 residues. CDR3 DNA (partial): TGTGCCAGCAGCCAAGATTGGTCTTCGCCC. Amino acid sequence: CASSQDWSSP. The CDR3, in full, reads CASSQDWSSPLYF.

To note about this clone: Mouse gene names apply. The sequenced part of the CDR3 DNA is TGTGCCAGCAGCCATCAGACAGGGAGGTATGCT. Translation gives CASSHQTGRYA. The CDR3, in full, reads CASSHQTGRYAEQFF. The V gene is TRBV5, the J gene TRBJ2-1; 7 nucleotides line up with TRBD1. The read terminates 4 residues ahead of where the CDR3 ends, so the germline J gene completes it. The germline V gene has CDR1 LGHNA and CDR2 YNLKQL (reference sequence). Unmatched junction bases numbered 6, after V lost 3 bases and J lost 4 bases. The CDR3 is 15 residues long.

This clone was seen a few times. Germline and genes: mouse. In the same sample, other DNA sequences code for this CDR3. The CDR3 loop is CASRTGGAYEQYF. The CDR3 DNA, read in part, is TGTGCCAGCAGGACTGGGGGGGCGTAT. This rearrangement joins TRBV13-3 to TRBJ2-7; 12 bases map to TRBD2. The read finishes 4 residues shy of the CDR3 end, and the germline J gene is used to complete it. Germline V gene data show CDR1 as NNHDY and CDR2 as SYVADS. The CDR3 is 13 residues long.

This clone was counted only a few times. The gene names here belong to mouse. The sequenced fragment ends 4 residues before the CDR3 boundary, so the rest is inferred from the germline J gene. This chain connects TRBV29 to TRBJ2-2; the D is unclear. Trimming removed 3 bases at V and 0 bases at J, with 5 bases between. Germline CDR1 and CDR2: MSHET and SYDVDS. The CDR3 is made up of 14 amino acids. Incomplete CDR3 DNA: TGTGCTAGCAGTTTGCAGGCAAACACCGGG. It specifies CASSLQANTG. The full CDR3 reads CASSLQANTGQLYF.

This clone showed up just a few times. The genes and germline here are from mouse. CDR3 sequence: CASRQSNSDYTF. CDR3 DNA (partial): TGTGCCAGCAGACAGTCAAACTCC. This sequence joins TRBV13-3 and TRBJ1-2; D gene unclear. Read coverage stops 4 residues before the CDR3 terminus; the germline J gene supplies the remainder. Germline loops: CDR1 NNHDY, CDR2 SYVADS. Trimming removed 5 bases at V and 0 bases at J, with 5 bases between. The length of the CDR3 is 12 residues.

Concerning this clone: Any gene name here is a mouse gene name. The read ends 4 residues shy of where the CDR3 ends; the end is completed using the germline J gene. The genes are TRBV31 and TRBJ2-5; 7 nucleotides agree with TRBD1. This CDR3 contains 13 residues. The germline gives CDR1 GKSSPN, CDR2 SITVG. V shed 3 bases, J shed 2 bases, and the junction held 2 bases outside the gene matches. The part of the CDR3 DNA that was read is TGTGCCTGGAGGAGGGACAGCCAAGAC. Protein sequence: CAWRRDSQD. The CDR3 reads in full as CAWRRDSQDTQYF. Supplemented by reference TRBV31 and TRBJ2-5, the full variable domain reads AQTIHQWPVAEIKAVGSPLSLGCTIKGKSSPNLYWYWQATGGTLQQLFYSITVGQVESVVQLNLSASRPKDDQFILSTEKLLLSHSGFYLCAWRRDSQDTQYFGPGTRLLVL.

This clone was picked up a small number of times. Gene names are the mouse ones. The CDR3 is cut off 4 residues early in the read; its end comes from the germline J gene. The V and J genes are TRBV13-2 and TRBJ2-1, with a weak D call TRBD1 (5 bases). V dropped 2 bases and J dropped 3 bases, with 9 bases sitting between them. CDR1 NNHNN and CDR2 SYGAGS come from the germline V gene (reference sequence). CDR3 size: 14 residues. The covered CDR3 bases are TGTGCCAGCGGTGAAGTGGACATCTATGCT. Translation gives CASGEVDIYA. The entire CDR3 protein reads CASGEVDIYAEQFF.